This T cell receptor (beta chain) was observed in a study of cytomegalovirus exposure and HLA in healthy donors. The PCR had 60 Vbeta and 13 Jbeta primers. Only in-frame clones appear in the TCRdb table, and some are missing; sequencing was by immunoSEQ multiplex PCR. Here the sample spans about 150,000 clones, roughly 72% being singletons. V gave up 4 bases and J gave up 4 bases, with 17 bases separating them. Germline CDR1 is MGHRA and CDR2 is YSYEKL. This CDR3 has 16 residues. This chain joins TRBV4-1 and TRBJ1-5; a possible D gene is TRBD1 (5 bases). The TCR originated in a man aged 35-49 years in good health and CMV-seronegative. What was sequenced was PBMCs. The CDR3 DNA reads TGCGCCAGCAGCCCAGCGTTAGGGGACTCTAATCAGCCCCAGCATTTT. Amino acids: CASSPALGDSNQPQHF.